The 2 T cell receptor beta chains below all came from one sample that was sequenced in a study of T-cell memory formation after mild COVID-19. Via MiXCR, TCRdb re-called the 5' RACE reads, giving one row per CDR3 protein. This repertoire shows about 560,000 distinct CDR3 sequences, about a fifth found once; its top ten account for roughly 8.1%. The sample comprised PBMCs or a T cell subset sorted from them (not recorded which). The receptors derive from an adult woman who had mild COVID-19 (a few samples of this study predate the infection). Cell type and time point are not known.

Only a few counts were recorded for this clonotype. This chain connects TRBV5-1 to TRBJ2-7; D perhaps matches TRBD1 (6 bases). From germline, CDR1 is SGHRS and CDR2 YFSETQ. V gave up 4 bases and J gave up 7 bases, with 15 bases separating them. There are 13 residues in the CDR3. This CDR3 reads CASSPGSRGEQYF. In nucleotides, the CDR3 is TGCGCCAGCAGCCCCGGTAGCAGGGGAGAGCAGTACTTC.

This clonotype was detected ten times or more. The chain links TRBV5-6 to TRBJ2-1, with 11 positions matching TRBD2. Unmatched junction bases numbered 6, after V lost 3 bases and J lost 4 bases. The CDR3 has 16 amino acids. The germline CDR1 and CDR2 sequences are SGHDT and YYEEEE. The CDR3 nucleotides are TGTGCCAGCAGCTCGAAGAGACTAGCGGGGTACAATGAGCAGTTCTTC. Translating gives CASSSKRLAGYNEQFF.